These 19 T cell receptor beta chains were sequenced from one sample in a study of shared clonotypes between healthy human individuals. Assay used: immunoSEQ multiplex PCR; TCRdb lists only in-frame clones, some missing. The sample holds around 2.5 million clones, roughly 93% seen once. Sample: naive CD4+ T cells from PBMCs. Sample subset: CD45RA+ positively selected. Every receptor here comes from a man aged 18 to 35 in good health. Some clones in this sample may be carry-over from other donors' samples.

This CDR3 is CASSRQGRGREETQYF. The CDR3 coding sequence is TGTGCCAGCTCCCGACAGGGGCGGGGTAGGGAAGAGACCCAGTACTTC. J is TRBJ2-5 and V is TRBV28, with 8 bases matching TRBD1. J was trimmed by 3 bases and V by 8 bases; bases with no gene match: 14. CDR1 MDHEN and CDR2 SYDVKM come from the germline V gene. CDR3 length: 16 residues.

CDR3 amino acids: CASSLERAGTDTQYF. Written as DNA, the CDR3 is TGCGCCAGCAGCTTGGAAAGGGCCGGCACAGATACGCAGTATTTT. The chain uses TRBV5-1 and TRBJ2-3; D ambiguous. Deletions cut 0 bases from V and 1 base from J, with 9 bases between. CDR3 length equals 15 residues. CDR1 and CDR2 from the germline V gene are SGHRS and YFSETQ.

The V call is TRBV5-1, the J call TRBJ1-3, with D perhaps TRBD1 (6 bases). V was pared by 4 bases and J by 0 bases, with 23 bases between. CDR3 length: 19 amino acids. In germline, CDR1 is SGHRS, CDR2 YFSETQ. The DNA of the CDR3 is TGCGCCAGCAGCCCGCTCGGGGGGCTCATCCTAAACTCTGGAAACACCATATATTTT. This translates into CASSPLGGLILNSGNTIYF.

The V gene is TRBV27, the J gene TRBJ2-7, with D tentatively TRBD1 (5 bases). V was pared by 3 bases and J by 6 bases, with 12 bases between. The CDR3 covers 13 residues. Germline assignment: CDR1 MNHEY and CDR2 SMNVEV (reference sequence). The DNA of the CDR3 is TGTGCCAGCAGTTTCGCAGGGCGCGGCGAGCAGTACTTC. It translates to CASSFAGRGEQYF.

The chain links TRBV18 to TRBJ1-3, with D uncertain. CDR1 is KGHSH and CDR2 is LQKENI in the germline V gene. CDR3 length: 14 amino acids. Trimming pared 4 bases from V and 0 bases from J, leaving 7 bases between. The CDR3, as DNA: TGTGCCAGCTCACAAGTTCCCTCTGGAAACACCATATATTTT. Amino acid sequence: CASSQVPSGNTIYF.

A remark on this clone: At the DNA level, this CDR3 is encoded by other sequences in the same sample as well. This chain uses TRBV2 with TRBJ2-7; the D is unclear. Germline V gene lookup returns CDR1 SNHLY and CDR2 FYNNEI. The CDR3 sequence is 11 residues long. The ends were cut back, 0 bases at V and 7 bases at J, with 4 bases in the middle. As DNA, the CDR3 is TGTGCCAGCAGTGAAGCGCGTGAGCAGTACTTC. This codes for CASSEAREQYF.

The V and J genes are TRBV7-6 and TRBJ1-5; TRBD1 is a possible D gene (5 bases). The CDR3 contains 14 residues. Germline V gene lookup returns CDR1 SGHVS and CDR2 FNYEAQ. Trimming cost V 0 bases and J 2 bases, with 5 bases left between them. CDR3 sequence reads: CASSLAGGNQPQHF. CDR3 DNA: TGTGCCAGCAGCTTAGCAGGGGGCAATCAGCCCCAGCATTTT.

The gene calls are TRBV28 and TRBJ2-1; TRBD2 agrees at 11 bases. Germline V CDR1 and CDR2: MDHEN, SYDVKM. The CDR3 spans 17 residues. V shed 5 bases and J 9 bases; nucleotides not matched to a gene: 15. The CDR3 DNA reads TGTGCCAGCAGTCTCCACACCACTAGCGGGAGAGGTGCTGAGCAGTTCTTC. Protein product: CASSLHTTSGRGAEQFF.

V gene TRBV7-2 combines with J gene TRBJ2-7, with a tentative D call TRBD2 (5 bases). Germline V CDR1 and CDR2: SGHTA, FQGNSA. CDR3 length equals 15 residues. Trimming cost V 2 bases and J 2 bases, with 13 bases left between them. This CDR3 is CASSLWASPTYEQYF. CDR3 DNA sequence: TGTGCCAGCAGCTTATGGGCTAGCCCAACCTACGAGCAGTACTTC. Variable domain in full (rest from reference TRBV7-2 and TRBJ2-7): GAGVSQSPSNKVTEKGKDVELRCDPISGHTALYWYRQSLGQGLEFLIYFQGNSAPDKSGLPSDRFSAERTGGSVSTLTIQRTQQEDSAVYLCASSLWASPTYEQYFGPGTRLTVT.

This rearrangement joins TRBV7-6 to TRBJ2-7, with 8 positions matching TRBD1. This CDR3 comprises 15 residues. CDR1 is SGHVS, CDR2 FNYEAQ, per germline. V dropped 5 bases and J dropped 0; count of bases not matched to a gene: 6. CDR3 sequence reads: CASSTRTGSSYEQYF. CDR3 nucleotide sequence: TGTGCCAGCAGCACACGGACAGGGAGCTCCTACGAGCAGTACTTC.

The chain links TRBV2 to TRBJ1-5; D is unclear. The CDR3 runs to 15 residues. The V gene lost 6 bases and the J gene lost 0 bases, with 12 bases spanning the gap. Germline values: CDR1 SNHLY, CDR2 FYNNEI. In DNA, the CDR3 is TGTGCCAGCAGCGAATATCCTTTTAGCAATCAGCCCCAGCATTTT. Protein sequence: CASSEYPFSNQPQHF.

The chain uses TRBV28 and TRBJ1-5; maybe TRBD1 (6 bases). The CDR3 consists of 14 residues. Germline V gives CDR1 MDHEN, CDR2 SYDVKM. The germline V and J ends were trimmed by 6 bases and 7 bases, with 16 bases remaining between them. The CDR3 DNA sequence: TGTGCCAGCAGGGAAGGGACACCAACCCAGCCCCAGCATTTT. It yields the protein CASREGTPTQPQHF. The whole variable domain, remainder taken from reference TRBV28 and TRBJ1-5, is DVKVTQSSRYLVKRTGEKVFLECVQDMDHENMFWYRQDPGLGLRLIYFSYDVKMKEKGDIPEGYSVSREKKERFSLILESASTNQTSMYLCASREGTPTQPQHFGDGTRLSIL.

This clone was seen repeatedly, ten times or more. This chain links TRBV19 with TRBJ2-7; 8 bases match TRBD2. The V gene end was trimmed by 5 bases and the J gene end by 3 bases; junction bases not matched to a gene: 9. The CDR3 length is 15 residues. Germline V gene sequence: CDR1 LNHDA, CDR2 SQIVND (reference sequence). This chain's CDR3 is CASSGGLAEYYEQYF. The CDR3 DNA reads TGTGCCAGTAGTGGCGGACTAGCAGAGTACTACGAGCAGTACTTC.

As to this clone: The sample holds other DNA sequences that translate to the same CDR3. The V call is TRBV9, the J call TRBJ1-1; perhaps TRBD1 as D (6 bases). Between the trimmed V and J ends, which lost 3 bases and 3 bases, there was a span of 12 bases. CDR1 and CDR2 from the germline V gene are SGDLS and YYNGEE. The CDR3 is 14 amino acids. The CDR3 region has the DNA TGTGCCAGCAGCGAGAGTACAGGGTACACTGAAGCTTTCTTT. Protein: CASSESTGYTEAFF.

This clone was observed once. The CDR3 coding sequence is TGTGCCAGCAGCCCAGGGGCTAACCTCCTCTACGAGCAGTACTTC. This sequence encodes CASSPGANLLYEQYF. The V and J genes are TRBV25-1 and TRBJ2-7; D is possibly TRBD1 (6 bases). Per the germline V gene, CDR1 is MGHDK and CDR2 is SYGVNS. The ends were cut back, 6 bases at V and 3 bases at J, with 18 bases in the middle. The CDR3 consists of 15 residues.

The J gene is TRBJ1-1, the V gene TRBV18; D is perhaps TRBD1 (6 bases). The CDR3 has 17 residues. Trimming cost V 1 base and J 5 bases, with 20 bases left between them. Germline assignment: CDR1 KGHSH and CDR2 LQKENI. CDR3 residues: CASSPRIWPGRGTEAFF. As DNA, the CDR3 is TGTGCCAGCTCACCACGGATTTGGCCAGGGAGGGGGACTGAAGCTTTCTTT.

This chain joins TRBV5-8 and TRBJ2-5; 8 bases are shared with TRBD1. Per the germline V gene, CDR1 is SGHTS and CDR2 is YDEGEE. The CDR3 totals 15 residues. V lost 0 bases to trimming and J lost 5 bases; unmatched junction nucleotides: 6. The CDR3 bases are TGTGCCAGCAGCTTGGGACAGGGGTTCCGGGAGACCCAGTACTTC. This gives the protein CASSLGQGFRETQYF.

About this clone itself: The same CDR3 can be traced to other DNA sequences in this sample. This chain uses TRBV28 with TRBJ1-1; weak D call: TRBD1 (5 bases). This CDR3 has 13 residues. V lost 6 bases, J lost 0 bases, and 8 bases lay in between. The germline V gene encodes CDR1 MDHEN and CDR2 SYDVKM. In DNA, the CDR3 is TGTGCCAGCAGGACAGTAATGAACACTGAAGCTTTCTTT. It translates to CASRTVMNTEAFF.

V is TRBV4-1 and J is TRBJ1-2, with D possibly being TRBD1 (5 bases). Germline assignment: CDR1 MGHRA and CDR2 YSYEKL. V was clipped by 0 bases and J by 5 bases, with 13 bases between them. This CDR3 is built from 15 residues. CDR3 nucleotides: TGCGCCAGCAGCCAAGATCATTCAGGGACGTATGGCTACACCTTC. This encodes CASSQDHSGTYGYTF.